The entry below describes one TCR beta chain. Its cognate antigen is unknown. Profiling relied on immunoSEQ multiplex PCR, and the TCRdb table lists in-frame clones only, not all of them. There are roughly 2.2 million clones in the sample; approximately 95% occur only once, and around 0.4% lies in the top ten. These data come from a study of shared clonotypes between healthy human individuals. Study-wide results and caveats: Sequencing depth was predicted to influence how clonotypes are shared among donors.

CDR1 and CDR2 from the germline V gene are SGHNT and YENEEA. The V segment lost 3 bases and the J segment 11 bases; nucleotides outside the gene matches: 7. This CDR3 region has 14 residues. The TCR originated in a man aged 18-30 years in good health. Some clones in this sample may be carry-over from other donors' samples. The chain is built from TRBV11-3 and TRBJ2-3; 11 bases fit TRBD2. The sample comprised naive CD4+ T cells from PBMCs. Sample subset: CD45RA+ positively selected. The CDR3 coding sequence is TGTGCCAGCAGCTTGGTAGCGGGAGGGCCAGTGCAGTATTTT. Translated: CASSLVAGGPVQYF.